Presented here are 25 T cell receptor beta chains from one specimen sequenced in a study of shared clonotypes between healthy human individuals. Assay: immunoSEQ multiplex PCR; the TCRdb copy retains only in-frame clones and omits some. Of about 2,200,000 clones in the sample, about 93% were seen once. Positive CCR7 selection of CD45RO-negative cells yielded the naive CD8 cells, and terminally differentiated effector memory CD45RA+ cells were excluded. What was sequenced was naive CD8+ T cells from PBMCs. The receptor set was obtained from a young man in good health. Some clones in this sample may be carry-over from other donors' samples.

The genes are TRBV28 and TRBJ2-3, with D tentatively TRBD1 (6 bases). V dropped 2 bases and J dropped 2 bases, with 14 bases sitting between them. CDR1 and CDR2 (germline): MDHEN, SYDVKM. The CDR3 runs 16 residues. CDR3 region: CASSLIAGENTDTQYF. CDR3 in DNA: TGTGCCAGCAGTTTAATCGCAGGGGAGAACACAGATACGCAGTATTTT.

The chain carries TRBV27 and TRBJ2-2; no firm D call. The V gene's germline CDR1 is MNHEY and CDR2 SMNVEV (reference sequence). The CDR3 is made up of 13 amino acids. Between the trimmed V and J ends, which lost 4 bases and 6 bases, there was a span of 9 bases. The CDR3 coding sequence is TGTGCCAGCAGTTCCCTCCCCCCCGGGGAGCTGTTTTTT. It specifies CASSSLPPGELFF.

The chain carries TRBV5-1 and TRBJ2-7; the D gene could be TRBD1 or TRBD2 (6 bases each). The V end was cut by 0 bases, the J end by 6 bases, with 22 bases between. This CDR3 is 17 amino acids long. CDR1 and CDR2 from the germline V gene are SGHRS and YFSETQ. The CDR3 loop is CASSLAVGGPVSLEQYF. CDR3 nucleotide sequence: TGCGCCAGCAGCTTGGCCGTAGGGGGGCCCGTGTCGCTCGAGCAGTACTTC.

V usage is TRBV7-7 and J usage is TRBJ2-1; 10 bases line up with TRBD1. Germline loops: CDR1 SSHAT, CDR2 FNYEAQ (reference sequence). V lost 5 bases, J lost 7 bases, and 5 bases stayed unmatched. The CDR3 spans 14 residues. The CDR3 DNA is TGTGCCAGCAGCGTAGGACAGGGGGAGAATGAGCAGTTCTTC. Amino acids: CASSVGQGENEQFF. The variable domain in full, with the rest retrieved from reference TRBV7-7 and TRBJ2-1, is GAGVSQSPRYKVTKRGQDVTLRCDPISSHATLYWYQQALGQGPEFLTYFNYEAQPDKSGLPSDRFSAERPEGSISTLTIQRTEQRDSAMYRCASSVGQGENEQFFGPGTRLTVL.

The chain recombines TRBV2 with TRBJ2-3; a possible D gene is TRBD2 (6 bases). V lost 8 bases, J lost 1 base, and 10 bases lay in between. CDR3 length: 13 amino acids. Germline lookup yields CDR1 SNHLY and CDR2 FYNNEI. The CDR3 protein is CASYGRRTDTQYF. The CDR3 coding sequence is TGTGCCAGCTACGGGAGACGCACAGATACGCAGTATTTT.

V is TRBV10-3 and J is TRBJ1-1, with a tentative D call TRBD1 (6 bases). Germline assignment: CDR1 ENHRY and CDR2 SYGVKD. This CDR3 spans 15 amino acids. Trimming stripped 0 bases from V and 4 bases from J, with 12 bases between. As DNA, the CDR3 is TGTGCCATCAGTGAGTCGGTTACAGGGCGCACTGAAGCTTTCTTT. It yields the protein CAISESVTGRTEAFF.

The V gene is TRBV29-1, the J gene TRBJ2-2; TRBD1 matches 12 bases. Germline loops: CDR1 SQVTM, CDR2 ANQGSEA. The length of the CDR3 is 16 residues. The J segment lost 3 bases and the V segment lost 2 bases, leaving 4 bases of the junction unmatched. In nucleotides, the CDR3 is TGCAGCGTTGAATCCGGGACAGGGGGCTACACCGGGGAGCTGTTTTTT. As protein: CSVESGTGGYTGELFF.

The J gene is TRBJ2-1, the V gene TRBV11-3; maybe TRBD2 (5 bases). The CDR3 is 12 residues long. Germline CDR1 is SGHNT and CDR2 is YENEEA. Trimming pared 4 bases from V and 7 bases from J, leaving 8 bases between. The CDR3 coding sequence is TGTGCCAGCAGCTCTCCGGGGAATGAGCAGTTCTTC. Residues: CASSSPGNEQFF.

The sample holds one count of this clone. The V gene is TRBV7-9, the J gene TRBJ2-1; TRBD1 might be the D (6 bases). Germline assignment: CDR1 SEHNR and CDR2 FQNEAQ (reference sequence). The V end was cut by 7 bases, the J end by 2 bases, with 15 bases between. The CDR3 covers 15 residues. CDR3 residues: CASIPTGFPYNEQFF. In DNA form, the CDR3 reads TGTGCCAGCATCCCAACAGGGTTCCCCTACAATGAGCAGTTCTTC.

The rearrangement uses TRBV5-1 and TRBJ2-7, with 11 bases lining up with TRBD2. In germline, CDR1 is SGHRS, CDR2 YFSETQ. V shed 4 bases and J 3 bases; nucleotides not matched to a gene: 6. The CDR3 spans 15 residues. In DNA form, the CDR3 reads TGCGCCAGCAGCGTAGGGACTAGCGGAAACTACGAGCAGTACTTC. This encodes CASSVGTSGNYEQYF.

The chain joins TRBV28 to TRBJ1-5; D is unclear. The V end lost 7 bases, the J end lost 6 bases, and 19 bases lay between the germline ends. There are 15 residues in the CDR3. The germline gives CDR1 MDHEN, CDR2 SYDVKM. CDR3 region: CASTLGRRAGQPQHF. CDR3 in DNA: TGTGCCAGCACCCTTGGACGGAGGGCAGGTCAGCCCCAGCATTTT.

The rearrangement joins TRBV19 to TRBJ1-1, with a tentative D call TRBD1 (5 bases). The CDR3 consists of 14 residues. Trimming removed 6 bases from V and 1 base from J, with 12 bases in between. From germline, CDR1 is LNHDA and CDR2 SQIVND (reference sequence). This CDR3 reads CASSGTGPNTEAFF. The CDR3, as DNA: TGTGCCAGTAGCGGGACTGGACCGAACACTGAAGCTTTCTTT.

With regard to this clone: Other DNA sequences of this sample code for an identical CDR3. The J gene is TRBJ2-7, the V gene TRBV5-6, with 8 bases aligning to TRBD2. This CDR3 spans 12 amino acids. Germline-derived CDR1 and CDR2 are SGHDT and YYEEEE. Trimming cost V 1 base and J 6 bases; bases outside gene matches: 0. The CDR3 region has the DNA TGTGCCAGCAGCTTGAGCGGGGGCGAGCAGTACTTC. The encoded protein is CASSLSGGEQYF.

The chain employs TRBV28 and TRBJ1-1; TRBD1 matches 7 bases. CDR1 is MDHEN and CDR2 is SYDVKM in the germline V gene. This CDR3 region has 14 residues. V trimming: 6 bases; J trimming: 3 bases; junction bases outside the gene matches: 7. The CDR3, as DNA: TGTGCCAGCAGACCACCAGGACAGGACACTGAAGCTTTCTTT. Its translation: CASRPPGQDTEAFF.

The chain has TRBV27 and TRBJ2-1; a possible D gene is TRBD1 (6 bases). V gave up 8 bases and J gave up 6 bases, with 14 bases separating them. The CDR3 covers 13 residues. From germline, CDR1 is MNHEY and CDR2 SMNVEV (reference sequence). The CDR3 sequence is CASGLTGRNEQFF. Written as DNA, the CDR3 is TGTGCCAGCGGCCTGACAGGACGCAATGAGCAGTTCTTC.

The chain is built from TRBV7-6 and TRBJ2-1; 10 bases fit TRBD2. This CDR3 has 16 amino acids. In germline, CDR1 is SGHVS, CDR2 FNYEAQ. V lost 5 bases to trimming and J lost 6 bases; unmatched junction nucleotides: 10. The CDR3 nucleotides are TGTGCCAGCAGCCCCAACCTAGCGGGGGCAGGCAATGAGCAGTTCTTC. Translation gives CASSPNLAGAGNEQFF.

This clone was seen just once. Because it lacks the conserved phenylalanine or tryptophan at the end, this CDR3 is likely a read error. This rearrangement joins TRBV11-2 to TRBJ2-7; D call uncertain. Germline CDR1 is SGHAT and CDR2 is FQNNGV. V lost 1 base and J lost 6, with 4 bases in between. The CDR3 has 11 residues. The CDR3 DNA is TGTGCCAGCAGCTTAGCTGGCGAGCAGTACCTC. This sequence encodes CASSLAGEQYL.

V gene TRBV28 combines with J gene TRBJ2-7, with TRBD2 matching 9 bases. J gave up 2 bases and V 4 bases, and 12 bases lay outside the gene matches. CDR1 is MDHEN, CDR2 SYDVKM, per germline. This CDR3 is 17 amino acids long. The CDR3 sequence: CASSSLWREGRAYEQYF. The DNA for the CDR3 is TGTGCCAGCAGTTCGCTCTGGCGGGAGGGGAGGGCCTACGAGCAGTACTTC.

The chain is built from TRBV6-6 and TRBJ2-1, with 7 nucleotides matching TRBD1. V was clipped by 5 bases and J by 0 bases; unmatched bases: 1. The germline V gene encodes CDR1 MNHNY and CDR2 SVGAGI (reference sequence). The CDR3 contains 14 residues. Here the CDR3 reads CASSGTASYNEQFF. Written as DNA, the CDR3 is TGTGCCAGCAGTGGGACAGCCTCCTACAATGAGCAGTTCTTC.

The chain is built from TRBV9 and TRBJ1-6; possible D gene TRBD1, 5 bases. CDR1 and CDR2 (germline): SGDLS, YYNGEE. The CDR3 consists of 17 residues. V was trimmed by 5 bases and J by 0 bases, leaving 15 bases between them. The CDR3 region has the DNA TGTGCCAGCAGTCCTGGACACCTTAGCTCCTATAATTCACCCCTCCACTTT. Its protein is CASSPGHLSSYNSPLHF.

This chain joins TRBV5-1 and TRBJ2-1; 12 positions agree with TRBD2. Germline CDR1 is SGHRS and CDR2 is YFSETQ. This CDR3 comprises 14 residues. The J segment lost 7 bases and the V segment lost 4 bases, leaving 3 bases of the junction unmatched. The DNA of the CDR3 is TGCGCCAGCAGCACTAGCGGGAGGTATAATGAGCAGTTCTTC. Translating gives CASSTSGRYNEQFF.

This chain links TRBV27 with TRBJ2-7, with TRBD1 as a possible D gene (6 bases). The germline V and J ends were trimmed by 1 base and 6 bases, with 16 bases remaining between them. This CDR3 is built from 15 residues. The germline gives CDR1 MNHEY, CDR2 SMNVEV (reference sequence). This CDR3 is CASSLFARGPLEQYF. The CDR3 DNA is TGTGCCAGCAGTTTATTCGCCAGGGGCCCCCTCGAGCAGTACTTC.

The V gene is TRBV29-1, the J gene TRBJ1-1, with D perhaps matching TRBD1 (5 bases). Germline CDR1 and CDR2: SQVTM and ANQGSEA. This CDR3 comprises 12 residues. The V end lost 4 bases, the J end lost 0 bases, and 6 bases lay between the germline ends. The CDR3 DNA reads TGCAGCGTTGGGGGCCTGAACACTGAAGCTTTCTTT. It is translated as CSVGGLNTEAFF.

Concerning this clone itself: Other DNA sequences within the sample encode an identical CDR3. The chain couples TRBV6-5 to TRBJ2-7, with 11 bases identical to TRBD1. The CDR3 covers 15 residues. From germline, CDR1 is MNHEY and CDR2 SVGAGI. V shed 0 bases and J 4 bases; nucleotides not matched to a gene: 2. CDR3 DNA: TGTGCCAGCAGTTACTCAGGGACAGGGGGATACGAGCAGTACTTC. Protein: CASSYSGTGGYEQYF.

This clone has just a few counts. The same CDR3 can be traced to other DNA sequences in this sample. The rearrangement uses TRBV7-9 and TRBJ2-5; no firm D call. Germline-derived CDR1 and CDR2 are SEHNR and FQNEAQ (reference sequence). Trimming took off 1 base at V and 5 bases at J, with 5 bases between the two ends. This CDR3 is 12 amino acids long. CDR3 region: CASSLVGETQYF. The CDR3 coding sequence is TGTGCCAGCAGCTTAGTGGGGGAGACCCAGTACTTC.